Listed below are T cell receptor beta chains from one sample, sequenced in a study of blood T cell repertoires in COVID-19. Clones were read by immunoSEQ multiplex PCR, and TCRdb kept only the in-frame ones, dropping some. The data show some 150,000 clones, with around 81% seen just once and more than 1.5% held by the top ten. The sample consisted of peripheral blood. These receptors were taken from a human donor in a cohort sampled during active COVID-19. CDR3s include the opening cysteine and the closing phenylalanine or tryptophan. A D gene is named only where the DNA matches it firmly. Not every row has a clone size; where given, it reads once, few, many or a size class.

v_call	d_call	j_call	clone_size	cdr3_aa	cdr3_nt
TRBV5-1	-	TRBJ1-1	once	CASSSLQGPGEAFF	TGCGCCAGCAGCTCGCTACAGGGACCCGGTGAAGCTTTCTTT
TRBV7-8	-	TRBJ2-1	-	CASTPVGSSYNEQFF	TGTGCCAGCACCCCGGTGGGGAGCTCCTACAATGAGCAGTTCTTC
TRBV12-5	-	TRBJ2-1	-	CASGLGGTYNEQFF	TGTGCTAGTGGTTTGGGCGGGACCTACAATGAGCAGTTCTTC
TRBV5-5	-	TRBJ2-5	few	CASSPTSLWTQYF	TGTGCCAGCAGCCCGACTAGTTTATGGACCCAGTACTTC
TRBV29-1	-	TRBJ1-1	-	CSVWAGTEAFF	TGCAGCGTTTGGGCAGGGACTGAAGCTTTCTTT
TRBV30	-	TRBJ1-1	once	CAGGWGGATEAFF	TGTGCCGGGGGATGGGGCGGGGCCACTGAAGCTTTCTTT
TRBV19	-	TRBJ1-4	-	CASSIVRSEKLFF	TGTGCCAGTAGTATAGTGAGGAGTGAAAAACTGTTTTTT
TRBV11-3	TRBD2	TRBJ2-5	-	CASSRSGSETQYF	TGTGCCAGCAGCCGTAGCGGGAGTGAGACCCAGTACTTC
TRBV28	TRBD1	TRBJ2-1	-	CASSLRQGLDEQFF	TGTGCCAGCAGTTTACGACAGGGGTTGGATGAGCAGTTCTTC
TRBV7-2	TRBD2	TRBJ2-3	-	CASPGGSGIPDTQYF	TGTGCCAGCCCGGGGGGTAGCGGGATACCGGATACGCAGTATTTT
TRBV4-2	TRBD2	TRBJ2-7	-	CASSPGAGAGEQYF	TGTGCCAGCAGCCCGGGAGCGGGGGCCGGGGAGCAGTACTTC
TRBV19	-	TRBJ2-6	-	CASSRLNSGANVLTF	TGTGCCAGTAGTAGACTGAACTCTGGGGCCAACGTCCTGACTTTC
TRBV6-5	-	TRBJ1-3	-	CASSYSMRGSGNTIYF	TGTGCCAGCAGTTACTCGATGCGGGGCTCTGGAAACACCATATATTTT
TRBV11-3	-	TRBJ2-1	-	CASSLGGGLYNEQFF	TGTGCCAGCAGCTTAGGGGGAGGCCTTTACAATGAGCAGTTCTTC
TRBV9	TRBD1	TRBJ1-1	-	CASSGGDSSYAFF	TGTGCCAGCAGCGGGGGGGACAGTTCGTACGCTTTCTTT
TRBV5-1	-	TRBJ1-1	-	CASSWAGDTEAFF	TGCGCCAGCAGCTGGGCCGGGGACACTGAAGCTTTCTTT
TRBV7-3	-	TRBJ1-1	-	CASSLIGQGLDTEAFF	TGTGCCAGCAGCTTAATCGGACAAGGGCTGGATACTGAAGCTTTCTTT
TRBV4-1	TRBD1	TRBJ1-2	-	CASSQAGTVGDYTF	TGCGCCAGCAGCCAAGCCGGGACAGTCGGGGACTACACCTTC
TRBV19	TRBD1	TRBJ1-2	-	CATSNRDRAYGYTF	TGTGCCACCTCTAACCGGGACAGGGCTTATGGCTACACCTTC
TRBV28	-	TRBJ2-7	-	CASSRPLTAAYEQYF	TGTGCCAGCAGCAGGCCCCTGACAGCTGCCTACGAGCAGTACTTC
TRBV2	-	TRBJ1-5	-	CASSNENSNQPQHF	TGTGCCAGCAGTAATGAGAATAGCAATCAGCCCCAGCATTTT
TRBV28	TRBD1	TRBJ2-1	once	CASTLTGANEQFF	TGTGCCAGCACTTTGACAGGGGCGAATGAGCAGTTCTTC
TRBV9	TRBD2	TRBJ2-1	-	CASSVVGLEGNEQFF	TGTGCCAGCAGCGTAGTTGGACTAGAGGGGAATGAGCAGTTCTTC
TRBV7-8	TRBD2	TRBJ2-7	-	CASRPSGLSYEQYF	TGTGCCAGCAGACCTAGCGGCCTCTCCTACGAGCAGTACTTC
TRBV7-2	-	TRBJ2-3	-	CASSLGGSADTQYF	TGTGCCAGCAGCTTAGGAGGGAGTGCAGATACGCAGTATTTT
TRBV5-1	-	TRBJ1-4	-	CASSAGLSGEKLFF	TGCGCCAGCAGCGCCGGGTTAAGTGGTGAAAAACTGTTTTTT
TRBV6-4	TRBD1	TRBJ2-7	-	CASSVALDREVCEQYF	TGTGCCAGCAGTGTAGCTTTGGACAGGGAAGTTTGCGAGCAGTACTTC
TRBV27	TRBD2	TRBJ2-7	-	CASSSSGISYEQYF	TGTGCCAGCAGTAGTAGCGGGATCTCCTACGAGCAGTACTTC
TRBV19	-	TRBJ2-1	-	CASSFTQKDEQFF	TGTGCCAGTAGTTTTACACAGAAAGATGAGCAGTTCTTC
TRBV7-2	TRBD1	TRBJ1-1	-	CASSLALDRVNTEAFF	TGTGCCAGCAGCTTAGCGCTGGACAGGGTGAACACTGAAGCTTTCTTT
TRBV19	-	TRBJ2-5	-	CASSIRQGETQYF	TGTGCCAGTAGTATTCGGCAGGGGGAGACCCAGTACTTC
TRBV29-1	TRBD2	TRBJ2-7	-	CSVDGMPGLPYEQYF	TGCAGCGTTGACGGCATGCCGGGACTACCTTACGAGCAGTACTTC
TRBV7-9	-	TRBJ1-1	many	CASSPHGGNTEAFF	TGTGCCAGCAGCCCCCACGGGGGGAACACTGAAGCTTTCTTT
TRBV28	TRBD2	TRBJ2-1	-	CASRGPAGGPLNEQFF	TGTGCCAGCAGGGGCCCGGCGGGAGGGCCCCTCAATGAGCAGTTCTTC
TRBV5-4	TRBD2	TRBJ2-3	-	CASSLASSGRAPDTQYF	TGTGCCAGCAGCTTGGCCAGTAGCGGGAGGGCCCCAGATACGCAGTATTTT
TRBV4-3	TRBD2	TRBJ2-7	-	CASSPGLAAIREQYF	TGCGCCAGCAGCCCGGGACTAGCGGCGATTCGCGAGCAGTACTTC
TRBV6-5	-	TRBJ2-7	-	CASSYQGQSYEQYF	TGTGCCAGCAGTTACCAGGGACAATCCTACGAGCAGTACTTC
TRBV4-1	TRBD1	TRBJ1-2	-	CASSQTDRGAFYGYTF	TGCGCCAGCAGCCAGACGGACAGGGGGGCTTTTTATGGCTACACCTTC
TRBV6-1	-	TRBJ2-1	-	CASSESVSVDYNEQFF	TGTGCCAGCAGTGAAAGTGTTAGCGTCGACTACAATGAGCAGTTCTTC
TRBV5-1	TRBD1	TRBJ1-5	few	CASSMDRGTQPQHF	TGCGCCAGCAGCATGGACAGGGGGACGCAGCCCCAGCATTTT
TRBV3-1/TRBV3-2	-	TRBJ2-7	once	CASSQDSGEQYF	TGTGCCAGCAGCCAGGACAGTGGGGAGCAGTACTTC
TRBV4-2	-	TRBJ2-7	-	CASSQDTDYEQYF	TGTGCCAGCAGCCAAGATACTGATTACGAGCAGTACTTC
TRBV28	TRBD1	TRBJ1-5	-	CASSPGQGVQPQHF	TGTGCCAGCAGCCCTGGACAGGGCGTACAGCCCCAGCATTTT
TRBV6-5	-	TRBJ2-5	-	CASSYPGQGGETQYF	TGTGCCAGCAGTTACCCGGGACAAGGTGGAGAGACCCAGTACTTC
TRBV7-3	-	TRBJ2-2	-	CASSLSYTGELFF	TGTGCCAGCAGCTTGTCCTACACCGGGGAGCTGTTTTTT
TRBV27	-	TRBJ1-3	-	CASKSGHLTSGNTIYF	TGTGCCAGCAAATCGGGTCACTTAACCTCTGGAAACACCATATATTTT
TRBV3-1/TRBV3-2	TRBD2	TRBJ2-7	few	CASSLGLAGNSYEQYF	TGTGCCAGCAGCTTAGGACTAGCGGGCAACTCCTACGAGCAGTACTTC
TRBV5-4	TRBD2	TRBJ2-5	-	CASSLAGGGETQYF	TGTGCCAGCAGCTTGGCCGGGGGGGGAGAGACCCAGTACTTC
TRBV30	-	TRBJ1-2	once	CAWSSQSFNYGYTF	TGTGCCTGGAGTTCACAGTCCTTTAACTATGGCTACACCTTC
TRBV13	-	TRBJ2-5	many	CASSDLRLVGRRETQYF	TGTGCCAGCAGCGACCTCCGACTAGTCGGACGCCGGGAGACCCAGTACTTC
TRBV4-3	-	TRBJ1-2	-	CASSQLGLLSWDGYTF	TGCGCCAGCAGCCAATTGGGCCTACTCTCCTGGGATGGCTACACCTTC
TRBV4-3	TRBD2	TRBJ2-7	-	CASSQEKGLAVYEQYF	TGCGCCAGCAGCCAAGAGAAGGGACTAGCCGTCTACGAGCAGTACTTC